The 24 T cell receptor beta chains below all came from one sample that was sequenced in a study of PD-1 blockade in classical Hodgkin lymphoma. Assay: immunoSEQ multiplex PCR; the TCRdb copy retains only in-frame clones and omits some. The repertoire holds 80,000 to 100,000 clones, with approximately 94% as singletons. Described time point: cycle 4 day 1 (C4D1), after around six weeks of nivolumab. Every single patient, without exception, relapsed after autologous stem cell transplantation, and brentuximab vedotin exposure varied. This specimen consisted of peripheral blood mononuclear cells (PBMCs), obtained before the fourth cycle of nivolumab. The receptor source for this set is a human donor with classical Hodgkin lymphoma.

The chain couples TRBV27 to TRBJ1-2; possibly TRBD1 for D (5 bases). This CDR3 has 16 amino acids. Trimming cost V 1 base and J 8 bases, with 20 bases left between them. Germline values: CDR1 MNHEY, CDR2 SMNVEV (reference sequence). The CDR3 region is CASSLFRGGETSGYTF. CDR3 nucleotide sequence: TGTGCCAGCAGTTTATTTCGGGGGGGGGAGACGTCGGGCTACACCTTC.

This sequence joins TRBV11-2 and TRBJ2-1; D unclear. This CDR3 region has 12 residues. Germline CDR1 is SGHAT and CDR2 is FQNNGV. V was pared by 2 bases and J by 12 bases, with 11 bases between. CDR3 sequence reads: CASSLNPERQFF. CDR3 nucleotide sequence: TGTGCCAGCAGCTTAAACCCCGAAAGGCAGTTCTTC.

The CDR3 region is CASSQETGTGDEAFF. The CDR3 DNA reads as TGCGCCAGCAGCCAAGAGACCGGGACAGGGGACGAAGCTTTCTTT. The V and J genes are TRBV4-1 and TRBJ1-1; 10 bases match TRBD1. Per the germline V gene, CDR1 is MGHRA and CDR2 is YSYEKL. V gave up 0 bases and J gave up 8 bases; unmatched junction bases: 6. This CDR3 is built from 15 residues.

The rearrangement links TRBV11-3 to TRBJ2-2; D call uncertain. V was clipped by 1 base and J by 0 bases, with 12 bases between them. This CDR3 contains 17 residues. Germline V CDR1 and CDR2: SGHNT, YENEEA. The CDR3 DNA reads TGTGCCAGCAGCTTAGCGGTGTCGCACTCGAACACCGGGGAGCTGTTTTTT. This translates into CASSLAVSHSNTGELFF. Supplemented by reference TRBV11-3 and TRBJ2-2, the full variable domain reads EAGVVQSPRYKIIEKKQPVAFWCNPISGHNTLYWYLQNLGQGPELLIRYENEEAVDDSQLPKDRFSAERLKGVDSTLKIQPAELGDSAVYLCASSLAVSHSNTGELFFGEGSRLTVL.

The chain combines TRBV7-9 with TRBJ1-1; perhaps TRBD1 as D (6 bases). Germline V gene sequence: CDR1 SEHNR, CDR2 FQNEAQ (reference sequence). The CDR3 contains 14 residues. With 4 bases removed from V and 1 base from J, the gap between germline ends came to 10 bases. The CDR3 protein is CASSSGGANTEAFF. In DNA, the CDR3 is TGTGCCAGCAGCTCTGGGGGGGCGAACACTGAAGCTTTCTTT. Full variable domain (outside the CDR3, taken from reference TRBV7-9 and TRBJ1-1): DTGVSQNPRHKITKRGQNVTFRCDPISEHNRLYWYRQTLGQGPEFLTYFQNEAQLEKSRLLSDRFSAERPKGSFSTLEIQRTEQGDSAMYLCASSSGGANTEAFFGQGTRLTVV.

This clone was counted a single time. Other DNA sequences from this sample encode an identical CDR3 as well. V is TRBV30 and J is TRBJ1-1; the match to TRBD1 covers 7 bases. After removal of 2 bases from V and 1 base from J, the junction contained 1 base not matched to a gene. This CDR3 is 13 amino acids long. Germline V gene lookup returns CDR1 GTSNPN and CDR2 SVGIG (reference sequence). Here the CDR3 reads CAWSRQGNTEAFF. CDR3 in DNA: TGTGCCTGGAGTCGACAGGGGAACACTGAAGCTTTCTTT.

This chain joins TRBV5-1 and TRBJ2-5, with D possibly being TRBD1 (6 bases). Germline CDR1 and CDR2: SGHRS and YFSETQ. CDR3 length: 13 amino acids. The V and J ends lost 0 bases and 5 bases respectively, with 8 bases between them. CDR3 DNA sequence: TGCGCCAGCAGCTTGGCAGGGGACGAGACCCAGTACTTC. The encoded protein is CASSLAGDETQYF.

J is TRBJ2-1 and V is TRBV28; TRBD2 agrees at 7 bases. The trim removed 7 bases at V and 2 bases at J, leaving 8 bases unmatched. The CDR3 extends over 15 amino acids. Germline-derived CDR1 and CDR2 are MDHEN and SYDVKM. Here the CDR3 reads CASMGTGGTYNEQFF. In DNA, the CDR3 is TGTGCCAGCATGGGGACGGGAGGCACCTACAATGAGCAGTTCTTC.

The chain combines TRBV9 with TRBJ2-1, with 7 positions matching TRBD1. The CDR3 is made up of 15 amino acids. Unmatched junction bases numbered 5, after V lost 2 bases and J lost 3 bases. Per the germline V gene, CDR1 is SGDLS and CDR2 is YYNGEE. The CDR3: CASSVDRAGYNEQFF. The CDR3 DNA follows: TGTGCCAGCAGCGTTGACAGGGCTGGCTACAATGAGCAGTTCTTC.

This CDR3 reads CASSLGTGRFYEQYF. Here the CDR3 DNA reads TGTGCCAGCAGCTTAGGGACAGGGAGGTTCTACGAGCAGTACTTC. V is TRBV11-1 and J is TRBJ2-7, with 8 bases that match TRBD1. This CDR3 contains 15 residues. Germline V gives CDR1 SGHAT, CDR2 FQDESV (reference sequence). Unmatched junction bases numbered 5, after V lost 1 base and J lost 3 bases. The variable domain in full, completed from reference TRBV11-1 and TRBJ2-7, reads EAEVAQSPRYKITEKSQAVAFWCDPISGHATLYWYRQILGQGPELLVQFQDESVVDDSQLPKDRFSAERLKGVDSTLKIQPAELGDSAMYLCASSLGTGRFYEQYFGPGTRLTVT.

This clone was seen only once. The V and J genes are TRBV9 and TRBJ2-1; D possibly matches TRBD1 or TRBD2 (5 bases each). The ends were cut back, 0 bases at V and 8 bases at J, with 15 bases in the middle. This CDR3 has 15 residues. Germline V gives CDR1 SGDLS, CDR2 YYNGEE. The CDR3 coding sequence is TGTGCCAGCAGCGTAGGGATCGGGGCCTCACATGAGCAGTTCTTC. Its protein product is CASSVGIGASHEQFF.

The V call is TRBV7-9, the J call TRBJ2-7, with D uncertain. This CDR3 has 16 amino acids. V was shortened by 5 bases and J by 3 bases, with 20 bases between the two germline ends. Germline V gives CDR1 SEHNR, CDR2 FQNEAQ (reference sequence). The CDR3 coding sequence is TGTGCCAGCAGCCCCCCACTCCACCCTACCGGCTACGAGCAGTACTTC. As protein: CASSPPLHPTGYEQYF.

J is TRBJ2-7 and V is TRBV27; a possible D gene is TRBD2 (6 bases). Germline assignment: CDR1 MNHEY and CDR2 SMNVEV (reference sequence). The CDR3 loop spans 13 amino acids. Trimming cost V 6 bases and J 0 bases, with 9 bases left between them. The DNA for the CDR3 is TGTGCCAGCAGCCTGGGACTCTCCTACGAGCAGTACTTC. Protein sequence: CASSLGLSYEQYF.

The chain combines TRBV6-1 with TRBJ2-5; 10 nucleotides line up with TRBD1. CDR3 length: 14 amino acids. CDR1 is MNHNS and CDR2 is SASEGT in the germline V gene. V was pared by 3 bases and J by 5 bases, with 3 bases of the junction left unmatched. CDR3 amino acids: CASSDGTGVETQYF. The CDR3 DNA is TGTGCCAGCAGTGATGGGACAGGGGTTGAGACCCAGTACTTC.

This sequence joins TRBV28 and TRBJ1-1; D unclear. This CDR3 comprises 11 residues. CDR1 is MDHEN and CDR2 is SYDVKM in the germline V gene. Trimming pared 9 bases from V and 1 base from J, leaving 6 bases between. The CDR3 DNA sequence: TGTGCCAGTCAGGAGAACACTGAAGCTTTCTTT. This sequence encodes CASQENTEAFF. The variable domain in full, completed from reference TRBV28 and TRBJ1-1, reads DVKVTQSSRYLVKRTGEKVFLECVQDMDHENMFWYRQDPGLGLRLIYFSYDVKMKEKGDIPEGYSVSREKKERFSLILESASTNQTSMYLCASQENTEAFFGQGTRLTVV.

The chain is built from TRBV28 and TRBJ1-1; D unresolved. V lost 5 bases to trimming and J lost 4 bases, with 11 bases between them. CDR1 and CDR2 from the germline V gene are MDHEN and SYDVKM. The CDR3 totals 13 residues. This CDR3 is CASSATLGTEAFF. The CDR3 DNA follows: TGTGCCAGCAGTGCGACCTTGGGCACTGAAGCTTTCTTT.

This clone came up once. The chain is built from TRBV29-1 and TRBJ2-1, with D perhaps matching TRBD2 (6 bases). CDR1 SQVTM and CDR2 ANQGSEA come from the germline V gene. Trimming removed 4 bases from V and 2 bases from J, with 12 bases in between. CDR3 size: 14 residues. CDR3 loop: CSVAFGGTYNEQFF. The CDR3 nucleotides are TGCAGCGTTGCATTCGGGGGTACCTACAATGAGCAGTTCTTC.

The chain joins TRBV29-1 to TRBJ2-7; 11 bases align to TRBD2. The CDR3 covers 15 residues. Germline CDR1 is SQVTM and CDR2 is ANQGSEA. Trimming cost V 5 bases and J 2 bases; bases outside gene matches: 8. The chain's CDR3 is CSVLTSGRMTYEQYF. CDR3 bases: TGCAGCGTTTTAACTAGCGGGAGAATGACCTACGAGCAGTACTTC.

The chain is built from TRBV30 and TRBJ2-1, with 9 bases fitting TRBD1. This CDR3 region has 14 residues. Germline loops: CDR1 GTSNPN, CDR2 SVGIG (reference sequence). Unmatched junction bases numbered 3, after V lost 2 bases and J lost 4 bases. The CDR3 spells CAWSTDRGYNEQFF. CDR3 in DNA: TGTGCCTGGAGTACGGACAGGGGATACAATGAGCAGTTCTTC.

This rearrangement joins TRBV28 to TRBJ1-1; unclear D gene. Trimming removed 5 bases from V and 0 bases from J, with 13 bases in between. The germline gives CDR1 MDHEN, CDR2 SYDVKM. This CDR3 spans 15 amino acids. The CDR3 is CASSPYNGLNTEAFF. DNA of the CDR3: TGTGCCAGCAGTCCGTACAATGGGCTGAACACTGAAGCTTTCTTT.

The gene calls are TRBV7-3 and TRBJ1-1; D is uncertain. The CDR3 runs 14 residues. The V gene's germline CDR1 is SGHTA and CDR2 FQGTGA. V was shortened by 4 bases and J by 4 bases, with 13 bases between the two germline ends. The CDR3 is CASSSLPGGTEAFF. CDR3 DNA sequence: TGTGCCAGCAGCTCACTTCCCGGAGGCACTGAAGCTTTCTTT.

This clone is a singleton in its sample. Relative to the germline gene, one junction end is altered; a read error may explain this. The chain links TRBV6-5 to TRBJ2-5, with D unresolved. From germline, CDR1 is MNHEY and CDR2 SVGAGI. The CDR3 is 16 residues long. CDR3 coding DNA: TGTACCAGCAGTTACGACACCCGAACTTCGAGGGAGACCCAGTACTTC. It is translated as CTSSYDTRTSRETQYF.

This sequence joins TRBV6-5 and TRBJ1-2; D unresolved. Trimming shortened V by 7 bases and J by 2 bases, and 14 bases separated the two germline ends. Germline V CDR1 and CDR2: MNHEY, SVGAGI. The CDR3 loop spans 14 amino acids. The CDR3: CASTNSLKNYGYTF. CDR3 DNA sequence: TGTGCCAGCACCAACAGCCTCAAGAACTATGGCTACACCTTC.

The chain uses TRBV28 and TRBJ2-7; D unclear. Germline V gene lookup returns CDR1 MDHEN and CDR2 SYDVKM. The V and J ends lost 1 base and 2 bases respectively, with 3 bases between them. The CDR3 has 12 residues. The CDR3 loop reads CASSLLAYEQYF. The CDR3 coding sequence is TGTGCCAGCAGTTTATTAGCCTACGAGCAGTACTTC. The full variable domain, with the rest looked up from reference TRBV28 and TRBJ2-7, is DVKVTQSSRYLVKRTGEKVFLECVQDMDHENMFWYRQDPGLGLRLIYFSYDVKMKEKGDIPEGYSVSREKKERFSLILESASTNQTSMYLCASSLLAYEQYFGPGTRLTVT.